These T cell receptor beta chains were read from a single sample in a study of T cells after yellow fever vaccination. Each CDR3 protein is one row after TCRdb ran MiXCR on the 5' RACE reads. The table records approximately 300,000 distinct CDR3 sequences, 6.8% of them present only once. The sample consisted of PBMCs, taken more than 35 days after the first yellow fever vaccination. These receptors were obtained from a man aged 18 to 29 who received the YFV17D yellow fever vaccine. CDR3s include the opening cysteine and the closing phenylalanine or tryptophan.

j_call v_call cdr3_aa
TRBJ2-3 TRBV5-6 CASSSQGFLDTQYF
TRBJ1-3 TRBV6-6 CASWGDTIYF
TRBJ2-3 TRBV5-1 CASSLISGGGADTQYF
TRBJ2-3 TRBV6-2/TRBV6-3 CASSPGQGVGTQYF
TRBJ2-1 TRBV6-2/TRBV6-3 CASSYSAGTGVYNEQFF
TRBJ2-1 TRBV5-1 CASSPVTGATYNEQFF
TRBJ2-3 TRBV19 CASKRSYTDTQYF
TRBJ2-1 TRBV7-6 CASSPLAGRWGGEQFF
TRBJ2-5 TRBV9 CASSVVSGGGTQYF
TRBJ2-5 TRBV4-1 CASSQVQGWGQETQYF
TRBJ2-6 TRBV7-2 CASSLVGAASGANVLTF
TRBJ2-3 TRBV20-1 CSARVVDTQYF
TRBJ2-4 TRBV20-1 CSALGLAKNIQYF
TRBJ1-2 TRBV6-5 CASSYRVTGGSYGYTF
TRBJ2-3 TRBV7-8 CASSLGIVERLAGGLDTQYF
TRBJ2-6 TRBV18 CASSRDGANVLTF
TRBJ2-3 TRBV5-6 CASFLSGLLPQYF
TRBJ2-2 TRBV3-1 CASSLGETNTGELFF
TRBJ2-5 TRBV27 CASSHVGGPSEETQYF
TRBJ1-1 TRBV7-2 CASSPGLGKSEAFF
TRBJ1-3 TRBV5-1 CASSFGGVGNTIYF
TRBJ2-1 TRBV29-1 CSGGDADRGFYNEQFF
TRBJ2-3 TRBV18 CASSPAYGTDTQYF
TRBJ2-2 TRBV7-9 CASSSRGAGELFF
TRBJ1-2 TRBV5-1 CASSWDSFYGYTF
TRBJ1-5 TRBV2 CASTGDSNQPQHF
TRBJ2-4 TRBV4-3 CASSQPGQSVQYF
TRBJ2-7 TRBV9 CASNQGADYEQYF
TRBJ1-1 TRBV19 CASSRGWMNTEAFF
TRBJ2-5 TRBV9 CASSEPLRETQYF
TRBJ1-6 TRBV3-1 CATSPDSRYNSPLHF
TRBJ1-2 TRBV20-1 CSARDRGQNYGYTF